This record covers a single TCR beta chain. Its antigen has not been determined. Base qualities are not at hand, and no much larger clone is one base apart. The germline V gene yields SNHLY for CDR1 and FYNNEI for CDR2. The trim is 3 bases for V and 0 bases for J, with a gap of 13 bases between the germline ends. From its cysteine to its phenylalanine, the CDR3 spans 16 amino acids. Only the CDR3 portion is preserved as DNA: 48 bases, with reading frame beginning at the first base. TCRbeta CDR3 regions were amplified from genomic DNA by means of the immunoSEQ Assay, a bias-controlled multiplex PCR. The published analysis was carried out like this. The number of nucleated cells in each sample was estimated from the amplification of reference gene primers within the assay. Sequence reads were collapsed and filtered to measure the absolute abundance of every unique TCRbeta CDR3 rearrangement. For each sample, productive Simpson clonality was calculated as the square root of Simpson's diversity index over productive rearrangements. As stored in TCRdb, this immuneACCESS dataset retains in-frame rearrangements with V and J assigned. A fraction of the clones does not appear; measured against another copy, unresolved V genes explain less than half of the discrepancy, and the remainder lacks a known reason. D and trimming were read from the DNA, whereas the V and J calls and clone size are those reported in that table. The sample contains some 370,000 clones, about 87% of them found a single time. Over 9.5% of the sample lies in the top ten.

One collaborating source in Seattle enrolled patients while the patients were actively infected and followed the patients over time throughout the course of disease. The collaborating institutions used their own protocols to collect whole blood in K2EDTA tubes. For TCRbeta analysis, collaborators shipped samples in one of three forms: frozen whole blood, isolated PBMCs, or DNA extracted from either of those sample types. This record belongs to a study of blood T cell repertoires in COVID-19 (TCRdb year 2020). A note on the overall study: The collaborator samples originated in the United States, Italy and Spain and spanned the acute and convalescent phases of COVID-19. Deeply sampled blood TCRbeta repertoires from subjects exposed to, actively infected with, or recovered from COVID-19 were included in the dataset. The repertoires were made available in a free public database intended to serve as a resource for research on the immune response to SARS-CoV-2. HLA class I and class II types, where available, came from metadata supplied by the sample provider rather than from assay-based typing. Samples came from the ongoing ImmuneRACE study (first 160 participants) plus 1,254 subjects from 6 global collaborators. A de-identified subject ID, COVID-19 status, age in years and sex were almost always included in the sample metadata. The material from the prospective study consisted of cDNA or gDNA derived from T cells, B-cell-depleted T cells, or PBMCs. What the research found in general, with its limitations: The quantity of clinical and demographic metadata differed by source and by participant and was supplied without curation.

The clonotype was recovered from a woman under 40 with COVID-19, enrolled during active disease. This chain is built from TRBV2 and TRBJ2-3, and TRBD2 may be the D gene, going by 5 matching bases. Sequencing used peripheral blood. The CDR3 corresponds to CASSERAATSTDTQYF. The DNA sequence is TGTGCCAGCAGTGAGAGGGCAGCCACGAGCACAGATACGCAGTATTTT.